This entry is about one T cell receptor beta chain. These data belong to a study of blood T cell repertoires in COVID-19. Study in general: Specimens from acute and convalescent COVID-19 originated in the United States, Italy and Spain. Sources were T cells, B-cell-depleted T cells, or PBMCs; the material itself was cDNA or gDNA.

CDR3 length: 15 residues. During active infection, Seattle patients enrolled and were then monitored through disease. As processed by the authors: Estimation of nucleated cell counts relied on the amplification of reference gene primers. Profiling relied on immunoSEQ multiplex PCR, and the TCRdb table lists in-frame clones only, not all of them. The V and J calls and clone size were taken over from that table, and D and trimming were inferred from the DNA. The table has 250,000 to 400,000 clones, 88% seen once. The chain links TRBV21-1 to TRBJ1-3; TRBD1 is taken as the D call from the table, unchecked against the DNA. TRBV21-1 is a pseudogene locus. The receptor's source is a woman under 40 with COVID-19, enrolled during active disease. Input material: peripheral blood. CDR3 in amino acids: CASSLRAGTGNTIYF. CDR3 nucleotides: TGTGCCAGCAGCCTTCGGGCAGGGACTGGAAACACCATATATTTT.